This T cell receptor (beta chain) was documented in a study of cytomegalovirus exposure and HLA in healthy donors. Whole-study findings and limits: Near-uniform donor sequencing depth was presumed by presence/absence analyses.

Germline CDR1 and CDR2: SGHRS and YFSETQ. The CDR3 sequence is 14 residues long. V was clipped by 4 bases and J by 6 bases; unmatched bases: 6. About this clone: The antigen remains undetermined.

PCR used 60 Vbeta primers and 13 Jbeta primers. TCRdb keeps only in-frame clones here, not all; method: immunoSEQ multiplex PCR. This sample has about 180,000 clones, with roughly 79% found just once. The sequenced sample consisted of PBMCs. The genes are TRBV5-1 and TRBJ1-5; 8 bases agree with TRBD1. The TCR comes from a man between 40 and 49 years old in good health and CMV-seropositive. The CDR3: CASSLDRGSQPQHF. The DNA of the CDR3 is TGCGCCAGCAGCCTCGACAGGGGTAGTCAGCCCCAGCATTTT.